The T cell receptor beta chain under discussion was sequenced for a study of T-cell memory formation after mild COVID-19. Study-wide context: TCR clusters were mostly donor specific.

MiXCR, run by TCRdb on the 5' RACE reads, gives a single entry per CDR3 protein. The table has fewer than 650,000 distinct CDR3 sequences, less than 25% seen once; the top ten hold around 7.7%. Trimming shortened V by 5 bases and J by 5 bases, and 12 bases separated the two germline ends. Germline CDR1 and CDR2: MGHDK and SYGVNS. The length of the CDR3 is 14 residues. Findings of the study overall: The main location of contracting CD4+ clones was CM and EM, and that of contracting CD8+ clones was EMRA. Clones that got smaller from day 15 to 85 had even CD4/CD8, while clones growing later tipped toward CD4+.

This clonotype was counted only a few times. Antigen specificity is unknown. Sequencing was done on a sample of PBMCs or a T cell subset sorted from them (not recorded which). This chain joins TRBV25-1 and TRBJ2-2, with D tentatively TRBD2 (5 bases). This TCR was recovered from an adult woman who had mild COVID-19 (a few samples of this study predate the infection). Cell type and time point are not known. As DNA, the CDR3 is TGTGCCAGCAGTAATGCGGGCAAGACCGGGGAGCTGTTTTTT. This sequence encodes CASSNAGKTGELFF.